This T cell receptor beta chain came from a study of T cell responses to AZD1222 COVID-19 vaccine. Repertoires were generated with immunoSEQ multiplex PCR, while TCRdb's copy carries only in-frame clones and drops some. The sample shows fewer than 120,000 clones, roughly 90% of them seen only once. Trimming stripped 5 bases from V and 4 bases from J, with 20 bases between. CDR3 length equals 16 residues. The germline V gene encodes CDR1 LNHDA and CDR2 SQIVND (reference sequence). The chain combines TRBV19 with TRBJ1-2, with D possibly being TRBD1 (5 bases). This specimen was peripheral blood, taken 28 days after the second AZD1222 dose. This clonotype originated in an adult who received the AZD1222 COVID-19 vaccine. The DNA of the CDR3 is TGTGCCAGTAGTCGGGCCCAGGGACTGGAACCCTATGGCTACACCTTC. Protein sequence: CASSRAQGLEPYGYTF.